Each of the 25 T cell receptor beta chains below was sequenced from the same sample in a study of T cells in localized non-small cell lung cancer. Only in-frame clones appear in the TCRdb table, and some are missing; sequencing was by immunoSEQ multiplex PCR. Here the sample spans some 30,000 clones, approximately 90% being singletons. The material was peripheral blood, obtained before any cancer treatment. These receptors were taken from a male donor aged 60 or over with stage III lung adenocarcinoma.

The chain uses TRBV7-9 and TRBJ2-7, with D unresolved. There are 11 residues in the CDR3. The V gene lost 4 bases and the J gene lost 4 bases, with 5 bases spanning the gap. From germline, CDR1 is SEHNR and CDR2 FQNEAQ (reference sequence). In DNA form, the CDR3 reads TGTGCCAGCAGCTCGGAATACGAGCAGTACTTC. It translates to CASSSEYEQYF.

This clone has a handful of counts. The V call is TRBV28, the J call TRBJ1-6; D gene ambiguous. Trimming left V 5 bases short and J 4 bases short, with 21 bases between. Germline V gives CDR1 MDHEN, CDR2 SYDVKM. This CDR3 comprises 18 residues. The chain's CDR3 is CASSPKGRMPAYNSPLHF. DNA for the CDR3: TGTGCCAGCAGTCCCAAGGGTCGGATGCCAGCTTATAATTCACCCCTCCACTTT.

The V and J genes are TRBV9 and TRBJ2-5; D is unclear. The better agreement between TRBJ2-7 and the DNA end casts doubt on the J call. Germline loops: CDR1 SGDLS, CDR2 YYNGEE. The CDR3 covers 14 residues. The CDR3 reads CASSVVAASYEQYF. The CDR3, as DNA: TGTGCCAGCAGCGTCGTGGCAGCTTCCTACGAGCAGTACTTC.

The CDR3 sequence: CAWKGAGSPYEQYF. CDR3 nucleotide sequence: TGTGCCTGGAAAGGGGCGGGGAGCCCCTACGAGCAGTACTTC. J is TRBJ2-7 and V is TRBV30, with a weak D call TRBD2 (6 bases). Per the germline V gene, CDR1 is GTSNPN and CDR2 is SVGIG (reference sequence). V shed 4 bases and J shed 2 bases, with 15 bases lying between them. There are 14 residues in the CDR3. The whole variable domain, filled in from reference TRBV30 and TRBJ2-7, reads SQTIHQWPATLVQPVGSPLSLECTVEGTSNPNLYWYRQAAGRGLQLLFYSVGIGQISSEVPQNLSASRPQDRQFILSSKKLLLSDSGFYLCAWKGAGSPYEQYFGPGTRLTVT.

This chain uses TRBV29-1 with TRBJ1-5; 8 nucleotides line up with TRBD1. Germline V gene sequence: CDR1 SQVTM, CDR2 ANQGSEA. J lost 7 bases, V lost 4 bases, and 3 bases had no gene match. The CDR3 totals 12 residues. The CDR3 reads CSVVQGGQPQHF. CDR3 nucleotides: TGCAGCGTTGTACAGGGGGGACAGCCCCAGCATTTT.

This clone appeared a single time. V usage is TRBV28 and J usage is TRBJ1-1; no clear D gene. V shed 3 bases and J shed 0 bases, with 8 bases lying between them. CDR1 and CDR2 (germline): MDHEN, SYDVKM. This CDR3 comprises 14 residues. DNA for the CDR3: TGTGCCAGCAGTTTTACTCCGGTGAACACTGAAGCTTTCTTT. Translation gives CASSFTPVNTEAFF.

This rearrangement joins TRBV5-1 to TRBJ2-2; 8 nucleotides match TRBD1. The CDR3 spans 15 residues. Trimming removed 0 bases from V and 4 bases from J; junction bases left unmatched: 2. CDR1 and CDR2 from the germline V gene are SGHRS and YFSETQ. CDR3 in amino acids: CASSLDTGGTGELFF. In DNA, the CDR3 is TGCGCCAGCAGCTTGGACACAGGGGGCACCGGGGAGCTGTTTTTT.

The genes are TRBV18 and TRBJ2-7; D perhaps matches TRBD2 (5 bases). The V gene lost 3 bases and the J gene lost 7 bases, with 16 bases spanning the gap. This CDR3 comprises 14 residues. Germline assignment: CDR1 KGHSH and CDR2 LQKENI. CDR3: CASSPQQVPGEQYF. CDR3 sequence (DNA): TGTGCCAGCTCACCCCAGCAGGTCCCGGGGGAGCAGTACTTC.

The chain is built from TRBV7-2 and TRBJ2-2; D may be TRBD2 (6 bases). V dropped 5 bases and J dropped 5 bases, with 12 bases sitting between them. The germline V gene encodes CDR1 SGHTA and CDR2 FQGNSA. This CDR3 is built from 14 residues. The CDR3 here is CASSAGLETGELFF. The CDR3 nucleotides are TGTGCCAGCAGCGCGGGACTTGAGACCGGGGAGCTGTTTTTT.

The genes are TRBV29-1 and TRBJ1-1, with 8 bases that match TRBD1. This CDR3 comprises 16 residues. Germline assignment: CDR1 SQVTM and CDR2 ANQGSEA. Trimming removed 4 bases from V and 6 bases from J; junction bases left unmatched: 16. The CDR3 sequence is CSVGTGNIFFNAEAFF. The CDR3 nucleotides read TGCAGCGTTGGGACAGGGAACATATTTTTTAACGCTGAAGCTTTCTTT.

The chain combines TRBV7-6 with TRBJ2-7, with a weak D call TRBD1 (5 bases). Germline-derived CDR1 and CDR2 are SGHVS and FNYEAQ. The CDR3 is 14 amino acids. The V and J ends lost 1 base and 5 bases respectively, with 12 bases between them. DNA for the CDR3: TGTGCCAGCAGCTTAGAGGCGACAGTCCACGAGCAGTACTTC. Its translation: CASSLEATVHEQYF.

The chain couples TRBV28 to TRBJ2-7; 10 bases line up with TRBD1. Germline CDR1 reads MDHEN; CDR2 reads SYDVKM. V shed 6 bases, J shed 1 base, and the junction held 3 bases outside the gene matches. CDR3 length: 14 residues. This CDR3 is CASRPGQGSYEQYF. DNA of the CDR3: TGTGCCAGCAGGCCGGGACAGGGGTCCTACGAGCAGTACTTC.

The chain couples TRBV9 to TRBJ1-1; TRBD1 might be the D (5 bases). V dropped 3 bases and J dropped 0 bases, with 9 bases sitting between them. Germline V CDR1 and CDR2: SGDLS, YYNGEE. The length of the CDR3 is 14 residues. The CDR3 region is CASSEQVLNTEAFF. In DNA, the CDR3 is TGTGCCAGCAGCGAACAGGTCCTGAACACTGAAGCTTTCTTT.

The V call is TRBV28, the J call TRBJ1-1; a possible D gene is TRBD1 (6 bases). V lost 2 bases and J lost 1, with 14 bases in between. CDR1 is MDHEN, CDR2 SYDVKM, per germline. This CDR3 contains 16 residues. The CDR3 reads CASSLARTATNTEAFF. The CDR3 bases are TGTGCCAGCAGTTTAGCCAGGACAGCAACGAACACTGAAGCTTTCTTT.

This clone showed up just a few times. This chain joins TRBV2 and TRBJ1-1, with D possibly being TRBD1 (5 bases). Trimming took 2 bases from V and 5 from J, leaving 15 bases between them. CDR1 SNHLY and CDR2 FYNNEI come from the germline V gene. The CDR3 has 15 residues. The CDR3 here is CASSENRGARTEAFF. In nucleotides, the CDR3 is TGTGCCAGCAGTGAAAATCGAGGGGCGCGGACTGAAGCTTTCTTT.

The CDR3, as DNA: TGTGCCATCAGTGAGCTGGGGACAGAATATGGCTACACCTTC. This codes for CAISELGTEYGYTF. The rearrangement uses TRBV10-3 and TRBJ1-2, with TRBD1 matching over 7 bases. The CDR3 runs 14 residues. V shed 2 bases and J 5 bases; nucleotides not matched to a gene: 5. Per germline, CDR1 ENHRY and CDR2 SYGVKD.

The chain has TRBV5-1 and TRBJ2-5; D is perhaps TRBD1 (9 bases). Germline assignment: CDR1 SGHRS and CDR2 YFSETQ. The V end was cut by 5 bases, the J end by 4 bases, with 15 bases between. This CDR3 region has 14 residues. In nucleotides, the CDR3 is TGCGCCAGCAGACAGGGGGCGGGAGGAGAGACCCAGTACTTC. It encodes CASRQGAGGETQYF.

The rearrangement links TRBV5-6 to TRBJ2-5; D may be TRBD1 (6 bases). CDR3 length equals 14 residues. Germline-derived CDR1 and CDR2 are SGHDT and YYEEEE. V dropped 3 bases and J dropped 4 bases, with 13 bases sitting between them. The CDR3 nucleotides read TGTGCCAGCAGCTCAAACAGGGCTTCAGAGACCCAGTACTTC. Its translation is CASSSNRASETQYF.

The V call is TRBV6-5, the J call TRBJ2-7; a weak D match, TRBD2 (5 bases). CDR3 length: 13 residues. Trimming left V 0 bases short and J 13 bases short, with 16 bases between. The germline V gene encodes CDR1 MNHEY and CDR2 SVGAGI. The DNA of the CDR3 is TGTGCCAGCAGTTACTCGAGGGTTACAGAGGAATACTTC. As protein: CASSYSRVTEEYF.

A single count supports this clone. This rearrangement joins TRBV5-8 to TRBJ1-3; 7 bases match TRBD1. Germline V CDR1 and CDR2: SGHTS, YDEGEE. The trim removed 1 base at V and 8 bases at J, leaving 12 bases unmatched. The CDR3 has 16 amino acids. The CDR3 spells CASSLFGQAGEDTIYF. The CDR3 nucleotides read TGTGCCAGCAGCTTGTTTGGACAGGCGGGGGAGGACACCATATATTTT.

The gene calls are TRBV25-1 and TRBJ2-3; 7 nucleotides line up with TRBD2. The trim removed 3 bases at V and 4 bases at J, leaving 7 bases unmatched. The CDR3 length is 15 residues. Germline CDR1 MGHDK, CDR2 SYGVNS. The CDR3 is CASSEGRARPDTQYF. The CDR3 DNA is TGTGCCAGCAGTGAGGGGAGGGCTAGACCAGATACGCAGTATTTT.

This chain connects TRBV5-1 to TRBJ2-5, with 7 bases identical to TRBD2. CDR1 and CDR2 from the germline V gene are SGHRS and YFSETQ. CDR3 length: 15 amino acids. V trimming: 3 bases; J trimming: 5 bases; junction bases outside the gene matches: 10. The chain's CDR3 is CASSSYGQAGETQYF. The CDR3 coding sequence is TGCGCCAGCAGCTCGTATGGACAAGCGGGGGAGACCCAGTACTTC.

Comment on this clone: The same CDR3 is also encoded by other DNA sequences in this sample. CDR3 loop: CASSFGYEQYF. In DNA form, the CDR3 reads TGTGCCAGCAGTTTTGGGTACGAGCAGTACTTC. The V call is TRBV27, the J call TRBJ2-7; D is uncertain. Between the trimmed V and J ends, which lost 3 bases and 4 bases, there was a span of 4 bases. Germline values: CDR1 MNHEY, CDR2 SMNVEV (reference sequence). The length of the CDR3 is 11 residues.

The chain recombines TRBV15 with TRBJ1-5; D is unresolved. The V gene's germline CDR1 is LNHNV and CDR2 YYDKDF (reference sequence). Trimming shortened V by 3 bases and J by 9 bases, and 12 bases separated the two germline ends. The CDR3 sequence is 13 residues long. The CDR3 sequence is CATSSVRRVPQHF. CDR3 DNA sequence: TGTGCCACCAGCAGCGTCCGACGGGTGCCCCAGCATTTT.

J is TRBJ2-6 and V is TRBV18, with D tentatively TRBD2 (7 bases). The CDR3 length is 19 residues. V dropped 3 bases and J dropped 0 bases, with 18 bases sitting between them. CDR1 and CDR2 (germline): KGHSH, LQKENI. The CDR3: CASSPLPRGALSGANVLTF. DNA for the CDR3: TGTGCCAGCTCACCTCTCCCCCGGGGGGCACTCTCTGGGGCCAACGTCCTGACTTTC.